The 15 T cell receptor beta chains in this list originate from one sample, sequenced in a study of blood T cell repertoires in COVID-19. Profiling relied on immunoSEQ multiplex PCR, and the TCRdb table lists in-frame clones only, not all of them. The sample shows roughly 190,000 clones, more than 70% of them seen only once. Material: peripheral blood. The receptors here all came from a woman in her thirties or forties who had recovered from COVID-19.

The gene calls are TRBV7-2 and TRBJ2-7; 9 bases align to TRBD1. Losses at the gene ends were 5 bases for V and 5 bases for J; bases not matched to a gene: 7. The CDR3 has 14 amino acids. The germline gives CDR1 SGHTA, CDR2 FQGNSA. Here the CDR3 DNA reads TGTGCCAGCAGCCTAGACAGGGGGGTCGACGAGCAGTACTTC. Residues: CASSLDRGVDEQYF.

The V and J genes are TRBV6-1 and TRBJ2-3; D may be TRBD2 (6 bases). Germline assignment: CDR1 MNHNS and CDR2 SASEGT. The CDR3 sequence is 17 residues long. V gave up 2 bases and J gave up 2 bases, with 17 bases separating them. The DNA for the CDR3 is TGTGCCAGCAGTGAAATGGGGGGAGGCTCTAACACAGATACGCAGTATTTT. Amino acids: CASSEMGGGSNTDTQYF.

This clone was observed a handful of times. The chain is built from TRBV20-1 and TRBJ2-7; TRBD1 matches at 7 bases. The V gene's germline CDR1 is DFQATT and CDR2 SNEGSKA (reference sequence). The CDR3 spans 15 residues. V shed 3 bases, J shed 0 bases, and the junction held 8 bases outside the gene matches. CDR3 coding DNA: TGCAGTGCTAGTATCCGGGACAGACTCTCCTACGAGCAGTACTTC. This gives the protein CSASIRDRLSYEQYF.

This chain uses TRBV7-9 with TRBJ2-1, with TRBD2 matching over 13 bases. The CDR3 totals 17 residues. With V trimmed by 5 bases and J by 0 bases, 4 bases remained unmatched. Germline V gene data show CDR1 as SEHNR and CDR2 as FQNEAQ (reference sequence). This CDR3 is CASSGGTSGTSYNEQFF. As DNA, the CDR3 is TGTGCCAGCAGCGGGGGGACTAGCGGGACCTCCTACAATGAGCAGTTCTTC.

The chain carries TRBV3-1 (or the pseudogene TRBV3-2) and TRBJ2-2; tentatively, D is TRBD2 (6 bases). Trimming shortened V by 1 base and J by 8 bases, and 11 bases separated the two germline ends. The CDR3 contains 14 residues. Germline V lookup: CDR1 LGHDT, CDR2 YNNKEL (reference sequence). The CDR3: CASSQVGSAGELFF. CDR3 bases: TGTGCCAGCAGCCAAGTCGGGAGCGCGGGGGAGCTGTTTTTT.

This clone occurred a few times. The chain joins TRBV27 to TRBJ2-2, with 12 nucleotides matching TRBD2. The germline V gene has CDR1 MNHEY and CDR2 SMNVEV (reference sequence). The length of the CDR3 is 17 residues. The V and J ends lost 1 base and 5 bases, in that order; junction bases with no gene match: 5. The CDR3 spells CASSLLRTSGITGELFF. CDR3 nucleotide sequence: TGTGCCAGCAGTTTATTGAGGACTAGCGGGATTACCGGGGAGCTGTTTTTT.

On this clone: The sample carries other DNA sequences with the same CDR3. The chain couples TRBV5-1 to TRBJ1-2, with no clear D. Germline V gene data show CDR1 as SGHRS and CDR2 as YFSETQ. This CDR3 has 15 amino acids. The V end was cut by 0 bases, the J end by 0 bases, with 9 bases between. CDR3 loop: CASSLGGVANYGYTF. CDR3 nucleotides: TGCGCCAGCAGCTTGGGTGGAGTAGCTAACTATGGCTACACCTTC.

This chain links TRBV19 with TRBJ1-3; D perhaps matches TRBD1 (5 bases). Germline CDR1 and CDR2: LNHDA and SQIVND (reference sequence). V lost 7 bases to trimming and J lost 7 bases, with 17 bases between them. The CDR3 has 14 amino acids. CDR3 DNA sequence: TGTGCCAGTACGACAGAACAAATTGGGAACACCATATATTTT. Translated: CASTTEQIGNTIYF.

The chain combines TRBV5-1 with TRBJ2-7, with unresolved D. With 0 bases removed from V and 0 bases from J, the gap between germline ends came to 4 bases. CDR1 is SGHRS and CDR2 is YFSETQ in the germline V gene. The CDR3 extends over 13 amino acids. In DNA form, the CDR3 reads TGCGCCAGCAGCTTGGAACTCTCCTACGAGCAGTACTTC. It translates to CASSLELSYEQYF. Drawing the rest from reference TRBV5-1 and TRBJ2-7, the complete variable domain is KAGVTQTPRYLIKTRGQQVTLSCSPISGHRSVSWYQQTPGQGLQFLFEYFSETQRNKGNFPGRFSGRQFSNSRSEMNVSTLELGDSALYLCASSLELSYEQYFGPGTRLTVT.

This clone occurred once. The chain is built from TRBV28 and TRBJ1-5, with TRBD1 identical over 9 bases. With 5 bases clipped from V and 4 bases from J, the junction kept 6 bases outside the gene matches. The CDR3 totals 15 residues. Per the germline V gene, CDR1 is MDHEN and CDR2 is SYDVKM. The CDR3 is CASSPGQGLNQPQHF. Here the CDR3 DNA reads TGTGCCAGCAGTCCGGGACAGGGTCTGAATCAGCCCCAGCATTTT.

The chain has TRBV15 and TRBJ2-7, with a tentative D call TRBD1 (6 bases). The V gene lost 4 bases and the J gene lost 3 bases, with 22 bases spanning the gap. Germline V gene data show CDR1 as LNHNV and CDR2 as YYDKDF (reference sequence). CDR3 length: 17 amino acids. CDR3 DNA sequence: TGTGCCACCAGCACAGATGGGACATTTGGCCTCCACTACGAGCAGTACTTC. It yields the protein CATSTDGTFGLHYEQYF.

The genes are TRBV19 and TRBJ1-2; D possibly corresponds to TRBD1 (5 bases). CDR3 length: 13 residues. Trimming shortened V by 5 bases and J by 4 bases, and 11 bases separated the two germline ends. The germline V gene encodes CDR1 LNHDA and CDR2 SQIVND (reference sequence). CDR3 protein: CASSPGQGYGYTF. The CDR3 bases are TGTGCCAGTAGTCCCGGGCAGGGCTATGGCTACACCTTC.

The DNA for the CDR3 is TGTGCCAGCAGCTCAGGACTTGTACAGTACTTC. It encodes CASSSGLVQYF. The V call is TRBV7-2, the J call TRBJ2-4, with a weak D call TRBD2 (5 bases). CDR3 length: 11 amino acids. V lost 4 bases to trimming and J lost 13 bases, with 11 bases between them. The germline V gene encodes CDR1 SGHTA and CDR2 FQGNSA. The full variable domain, its missing parts supplied by reference TRBV7-2 and TRBJ2-4, is GAGVSQSPSNKVTEKGKDVELRCDPISGHTALYWYRQSLGQGLEFLIYFQGNSAPDKSGLPSDRFSAERTGGSVSTLTIQRTQQEDSAVYLCASSSGLVQYFGAGTRLSVL.

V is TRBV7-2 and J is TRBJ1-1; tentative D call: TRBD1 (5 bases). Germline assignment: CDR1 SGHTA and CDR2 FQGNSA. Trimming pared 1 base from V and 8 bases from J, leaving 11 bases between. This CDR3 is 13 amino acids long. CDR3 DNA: TGTGCCAGCAGCTTAGAAGTCGACAGAGAAGCTTTCTTT. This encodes CASSLEVDREAFF.

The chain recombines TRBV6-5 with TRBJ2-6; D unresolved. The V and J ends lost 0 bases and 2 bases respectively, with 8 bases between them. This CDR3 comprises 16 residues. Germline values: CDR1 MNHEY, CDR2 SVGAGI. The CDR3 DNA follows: TGTGCCAGCAGTTACTCATTAGGAGCTGGGGCCAACGTCCTGACTTTC. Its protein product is CASSYSLGAGANVLTF.